Each of the 19 T cell receptor beta chains below was sequenced from the same sample in a study of T cells in Graves' hyperthyroidism and ophthalmopathy. Amplification of TCR beta CDR3 regions used RNA as the template. In the first-round RT-PCR of the TCR CDR3, the HTBI primer set was used. TCRdb analysed the multiplex PCR reads with MiXCR anew, one entry per CDR3 protein. Of 300,000 to 400,000 distinct CDR3 sequences listed, roughly an eighth are singletons. Sequencing was carried out using blood. The receptors shown here come from a woman between 18 and 29 years old with Graves' hyperthyroidism.

This clonotype appeared many times. V gene TRBV7-6 combines with J gene TRBJ2-1; weak D call: TRBD2 (6 bases). The CDR3 runs to 16 residues. The germline gives CDR1 SGHVS, CDR2 FNYEAQ. Trimming pared 4 bases from V and 11 bases from J, leaving 24 bases between. The chain's CDR3 is CASSSRASGSGGKQFF. CDR3 DNA: TGTGCCAGCAGCTCTCGGGCCAGCGGGTCTGGGGGGAAGCAGTTCTTC.

About this clonotype: This may be a read error, as it is one base from a much larger clone. The gene calls are TRBV9 and TRBJ2-7; D may be TRBD1 (5 bases). The CDR3 is made up of 15 amino acids. CDR1 SGDLS and CDR2 YYNGEE come from the germline V gene. CDR3 residues: CASSVTDGQAYKQYF. CDR3 coding DNA: TGTGCCAGCAGCGTAACGGACGGACAAGCCTACAAGCAGTACTTC.

The rearrangement uses TRBV27 and TRBJ2-7; 10 bases match TRBD1. This CDR3 region has 16 residues. The germline V gene encodes CDR1 MNHEY and CDR2 SMNVEV (reference sequence). The ends lost 5 bases at V and 6 bases at J; junction bases unmatched: 13. The CDR3 bases are TGTGCCAGCAGTCCCTCCTCGGGACAGGGGTGGTCCGAGCAGTACTTC. Translating it yields CASSPSSGQGWSEQYF.

This clonotype was observed at least ten times. The chain combines TRBV3-1 with TRBJ2-6; tentative D call: TRBD2 (5 bases). Germline V CDR1 and CDR2: LGHDT, YNNKEL (reference sequence). Trimming left V 0 bases short and J 2 bases short, with 5 bases between. The CDR3 sequence is 15 residues long. The CDR3 reads CASSQDGAGANVLTF. DNA of the CDR3: TGTGCCAGCAGCCAAGACGGGGCTGGGGCCAACGTCCTGACTTTC.

This clonotype was found a few times. This chain uses TRBV28 with TRBJ2-7, with a tentative D call TRBD2 (6 bases). The CDR3 sequence is 14 residues long. V was cut by 6 bases and J by 1 base, with 13 bases left in between. Germline V CDR1 and CDR2: MDHEN, SYDVKM. CDR3 coding DNA: TGTGCCAGCAGACTAGCCGGGACTTCCTACGAGCAGTACTTC. This sequence encodes CASRLAGTSYEQYF.

This clonotype was recorded once. The chain uses TRBV11-2 and TRBJ1-1; D unclear. The CDR3 has 14 amino acids. Trimming left V 5 bases short and J 6 bases short, with 16 bases between. CDR1 is SGHAT and CDR2 is FQNNGV in the germline V gene. The CDR3, as DNA: TGTGCCAGCAGCCCCCAGGTTGGTAGATCTGAAGCTTTCTTT. Its protein product is CASSPQVGRSEAFF.

This clonotype has at least ten counts. The rearrangement links TRBV9 to TRBJ2-5; D may be TRBD1 (6 bases). In germline, CDR1 is SGDLS, CDR2 YYNGEE. The CDR3 is 14 amino acids. Trimming removed 4 bases from V and 5 bases from J, with 15 bases in between. The CDR3 region is CASSSTQGRETQYF. In DNA, the CDR3 is TGTGCCAGCAGCTCGACACAGGGCCGGGAGACCCAGTACTTC.

The chain employs TRBV2 and TRBJ2-5; D unresolved. Germline CDR1 SNHLY, CDR2 FYNNEI. The CDR3 spans 10 residues. Trimming took 8 bases from V and 5 from J, leaving 6 bases between them. The CDR3 nucleotides are TGTGCCAGCGGTCTCGAGACCCAGTACTTC. Protein: CASGLETQYF.

CDR3 sequence reads: CASSETGESVGKLFF. DNA for the CDR3: TGCGCCAGCAGTGAAACAGGGGAAAGTGTGGGAAAACTGTTTTTT. This chain connects TRBV10-2 to TRBJ1-4, with 7 bases identical to TRBD1. The CDR3 contains 15 residues. Germline CDR1 WSHSY, CDR2 SAAADI. The junction had 11 bases not matched to a gene; V was cut back by 3 bases and J by 10 bases.

This clonotype came up many times. The rearrangement links TRBV4-3 to TRBJ1-2; perhaps TRBD1 as D (5 bases). CDR3 length: 15 amino acids. Germline CDR1 is LGHNA and CDR2 is YSLEER. Trimming took off 3 bases at V and 9 bases at J, with 20 bases between the two ends. This CDR3 is CASSHGMGGAGSYTF. In DNA form, the CDR3 reads TGCGCCAGCAGCCACGGTATGGGAGGGGCTGGAAGCTACACCTTC.

This clonotype came up many times. The gene calls are TRBV28 and TRBJ1-1, with TRBD1 as a possible D gene (6 bases). The CDR3 consists of 14 residues. The germline V and J ends were trimmed by 3 bases and 8 bases, with 16 bases remaining between them. Per the germline V gene, CDR1 is MDHEN and CDR2 is SYDVKM. CDR3 in DNA: TGTGCCAGCAGTTTGTCCGGGGGCGTGGGCGAAGCTTTCTTT. Its protein product is CASSLSGGVGEAFF.

This clonotype occurred many times. The CDR3 loop reads CASSPPGGARGYTF. CDR3 bases: TGTGCCAGCAGCCCCCCTGGGGGGGCGCGTGGCTACACCTTC. The gene calls are TRBV11-3 and TRBJ1-2, with D possibly matching TRBD1 (6 bases). CDR1 and CDR2 from the germline V gene are SGHNT and YENEEA. V lost 5 bases and J 7 bases, leaving 17 bases between the germline ends. The length of the CDR3 is 14 residues.

This clonotype was detected many times. The chain uses TRBV2 and TRBJ1-6, with D possibly TRBD1 on 6 matching bases. CDR3 size: 13 residues. Germline values: CDR1 SNHLY, CDR2 FYNNEI. Trimming cost V 6 bases and J 9 bases, with 12 bases left between them. CDR3 bases: TGTGCCAGCAGAACGGGACAAAGTTCACCCCTCCACTTT. Its protein product is CASRTGQSSPLHF.

With respect to this clonotype: A read error may explain this, as a much larger clone is one base away. In this CDR3 the conserved last residue, phenylalanine or tryptophan, is missing, so a read error is likely. The V gene is TRBV20-1, the J gene TRBJ2-3, with 10 bases fitting TRBD2. From germline, CDR1 is DFQATT and CDR2 SNEGSKA (reference sequence). This CDR3 spans 14 amino acids. The ends lost 3 bases at V and 4 bases at J; junction bases unmatched: 4. The CDR3 sequence: CSASPSGGADTQYL. CDR3 coding DNA: TGCAGTGCTAGTCCCAGCGGGGGGGCAGATACGCAGTATCTT.

This clonotype was observed at least ten times. An end of the junction differs from the germline gene, which may be a read error. This sequence joins TRBV7-9 and TRBJ2-7; the D is unclear. The CDR3 has 13 residues. CDR1 and CDR2 (germline): SEHNR, FQNEAQ (reference sequence). The CDR3 protein is CASSLAGSYEQYF. The CDR3 nucleotides are TGCGCCAGCAGCTTGGCCGGTTCCTACGAGCAGTACTTC.

The gene calls are TRBV19 and TRBJ1-3, with TRBD1 matching over 7 bases. There are 13 residues in the CDR3. V dropped 7 bases and J dropped 9; count of bases not matched to a gene: 9. Germline V gives CDR1 LNHDA, CDR2 SQIVND (reference sequence). The CDR3 loop is CASTETGAGTIYF. CDR3 bases: TGTGCCAGTACCGAAACAGGGGCCGGCACCATATATTTT.

This chain links TRBV19 with TRBJ2-1, with 9 bases fitting TRBD1. Unmatched junction bases numbered 3, after V lost 4 bases and J lost 5 bases. CDR3 length equals 14 residues. Germline V lookup: CDR1 LNHDA, CDR2 SQIVND (reference sequence). DNA of the CDR3: TGTGCCAGTAGTAATAACAGGGGGCACAATGAGCAGTTCTTC. Translated, it gives CASSNNRGHNEQFF.

This clonotype was detected many times. The chain employs TRBV5-1 and TRBJ2-1; 11 positions agree with TRBD2. The germline gives CDR1 SGHRS, CDR2 YFSETQ. Unmatched junction bases numbered 4, after V lost 6 bases and J lost 2 bases. CDR3 length: 15 amino acids. The CDR3, as DNA: TGCGCCAGCACTCCTAGCGGGGGGACCTACAATGAGCAGTTCTTC. As protein: CASTPSGGTYNEQFF.

This clonotype was seen at least ten times. The chain is built from TRBV3-1 and TRBJ2-2; TRBD2 aligns across 8 bases. In germline, CDR1 is LGHDT, CDR2 YNNKEL (reference sequence). The length of the CDR3 is 16 residues. J lost 6 bases, V lost 4 bases, and 10 bases had no gene match. Here the CDR3 reads CASSPSGTRGSGELFF. The CDR3 DNA follows: TGTGCCAGCAGCCCTTCCGGGACTAGGGGATCCGGGGAGCTGTTTTTT.